This T cell receptor (beta chain) was sequenced in a study of blood T cell repertoires in COVID-19. Whole-study context: The United States, Italy and Spain supplied acute and convalescent COVID-19 samples.

This clone was observed a few times. CDR3 length equals 16 residues. Per germline, CDR1 SGHTA and CDR2 FQGNSA. With V trimmed by 1 base and J by 5 bases, 5 bases remained unmatched. As originally analysed: Reference gene primer amplification in the assay estimated nucleated cell counts. TCRdb keeps only in-frame clones here, not all; method: immunoSEQ multiplex PCR. D and trimming come from the DNA, and the V and J calls and clone size come from that table. There are about 120,000 clones in the sample; 75% to 85% occur only once, and 9.5% to 13% lies in the top ten. Sequenced material: peripheral blood. The chain recombines TRBV7-2 with TRBJ2-2; TRBD2 matches at 9 bases. The clonotype was recovered from a human donor in a cohort sampled during active COVID-19. The CDR3 loop is CASSLVAGGQTGELFF. CDR3 DNA: TGTGCCAGCAGCTTAGTTGCGGGGGGGCAAACCGGGGAGCTGTTTTTT.